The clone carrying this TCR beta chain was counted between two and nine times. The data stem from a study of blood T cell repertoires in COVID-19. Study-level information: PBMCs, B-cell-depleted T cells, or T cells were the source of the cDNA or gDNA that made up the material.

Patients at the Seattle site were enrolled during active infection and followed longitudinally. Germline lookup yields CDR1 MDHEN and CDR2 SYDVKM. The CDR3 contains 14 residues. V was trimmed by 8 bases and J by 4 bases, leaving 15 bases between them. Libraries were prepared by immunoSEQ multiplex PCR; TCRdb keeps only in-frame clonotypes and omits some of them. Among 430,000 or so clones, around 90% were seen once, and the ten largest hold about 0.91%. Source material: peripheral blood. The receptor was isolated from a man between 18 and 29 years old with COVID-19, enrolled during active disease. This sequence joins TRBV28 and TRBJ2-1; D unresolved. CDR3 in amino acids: CASSEQRPYNEQFF. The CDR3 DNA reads TGTGCCAGCTCGGAACAGAGACCTTACAATGAGCAGTTCTTC.